This T cell receptor beta chain was profiled in a study of T cell repertoires in cytomegalovirus infection. Study overall: The public TCR beta signatures pointed to both CMV infection and matching HLA type. Study results and caveats: Totalled public TCR beta family frequency picked out people who carried CMV plus the relevant HLA. CMV-specific TCR beta clonotypes restricted by HLA-C dominated the ex vivo response.

This clonotype was picked up many times. Its antigen remains unknown. TCRdb recomputed calls from the reads with MiXCR, one row per CDR3 protein. The sample has about 110,000 distinct CDR3 sequences, 10% seen once. The clonotype originates from a human donor in good health (CMV status not recorded). Some clones in this sample may be carry-over from other donors' samples. Sequencing was carried out using PBMCs, sequenced either directly or after in vitro stimulation (not recorded which).

The CDR3 DNA reads as TGTGCCAGCACCCCTTCTTGGTGGGGACAGGGTTGGTATGGCTACACCTTC. The encoded protein is CASTPSWWGQGWYGYTF. This chain links TRBV6-1 with TRBJ1-2; 9 bases match TRBD1. The CDR3 has 17 amino acids. Per germline, CDR1 MNHNS and CDR2 SASEGT. V lost 7 bases to trimming and J lost 5 bases; unmatched junction nucleotides: 17.